A selection of T cell receptor beta chains follows, all from one sample in a study of blood T cell repertoires in COVID-19. The assay was immunoSEQ multiplex PCR, and TCRdb's table has in-frame clones only and misses some. The table has some 200,000 clones, roughly 87% seen once. Material: PBMCs or T cells enriched from blood (not recorded which). The receptors were gathered from a woman in her 30s who had recovered from COVID-19. Each CDR3 is given with its conserved first and last residue. D genes are given only for firm matches. Clone size appears in some rows only: once, few, many, or a class for an expanded clone.

size | length | J | V | D | CDR3 | DNA
. | 15 | TRBJ2-5 | TRBV2 | TRBD2 | CASSEETLAGETQYF | TGTGCCAGCAGTGAAGAAACACTAGCGGGGGAGACCCAGTACTTC
once | 15 | TRBJ1-1 | TRBV29-1 | . | CSVDGGLRMNTEAFF | TGCAGCGTTGATGGGGGCCTACGCATGAACACTGAAGCTTTCTTT
. | 14 | TRBJ1-1 | TRBV9 | . | CASSVRGQNTEAFF | TGTGCCAGCAGCGTCAGGGGCCAAAACACTGAAGCTTTCTTT
. | 14 | TRBJ2-1 | TRBV7-2 | . | CASSFLGDYNEQFF | TGTGCCAGCAGCTTTTTGGGCGATTACAATGAGCAGTTCTTC
. | 15 | TRBJ2-3 | TRBV7-3 | . | CASSSEALRGGTQYF | TGTGCCAGCAGCTCCGAAGCCCTCCGAGGGGGTACGCAGTATTTT
. | 16 | TRBJ2-7 | TRBV19 | TRBD2 | CASSTPIAGVRHEQYF | TGTGCCAGTAGTACGCCGATAGCGGGAGTCAGGCACGAGCAGTACTTC
. | 14 | TRBJ1-2 | TRBV9 | . | CASSVAPGGYGYTF | TGTGCCAGCAGCGTAGCTCCAGGAGGCTATGGCTACACCTTC
. | 17 | TRBJ1-3 | TRBV7-9 | . | CASSLAAGKSTGNTIYF | TGTGCCAGCAGCTTAGCCGCAGGGAAATCAACTGGAAACACCATATATTTT
. | 13 | TRBJ2-7 | TRBV28 | . | CASSPPDNYEQYF | TGTGCCAGCAGTCCCCCGGACAACTACGAGCAGTACTTC
. | 15 | TRBJ1-2 | TRBV5-1 | TRBD1 | CASSPDGQGDYGYTF | TGCGCCAGCAGCCCAGACGGACAGGGCGACTATGGCTACACCTTC
. | 14 | TRBJ2-1 | TRBV9 | TRBD2 | CASSVAGSHGEQFF | TGTGCCAGCAGTGTAGCGGGGTCCCATGGGGAGCAGTTCTTC
. | 16 | TRBJ1-1 | TRBV7-9 | . | CASSPLSGGSYTEAFF | TGTGCCAGCAGCCCCTTATCCGGGGGATCTTACACTGAAGCTTTCTTT
. | 13 | TRBJ2-7 | TRBV24-1 | . | CATSDLGSYEQYF | TGTGCCACCAGTGACTTGGGCAGCTACGAGCAGTACTTC
. | 17 | TRBJ1-2 | TRBV27 | TRBD1 | CASSQGQGSLPNYGYTF | TGTGCCAGCAGTCAGGGACAGGGGTCGCTACCTAACTATGGCTACACCTTC
. | 14 | TRBJ1-5 | TRBV30 | TRBD1 | CAWGGTGGNQPQHF | TGTGCCTGGGGAGGGACAGGGGGTAATCAGCCCCAGCATTTT
once | 14 | TRBJ1-6 | TRBV27 | . | CASRNPGSLLPLHF | TGTGCCAGCAGGAATCCGGGTTCACTATTACCCCTCCACTTT
. | 15 | TRBJ1-6 | TRBV6-5 | . | CASSYSARLGSPLHF | TGTGCCAGCAGTTACTCGGCAAGACTAGGTTCACCCCTCCACTTT
few | 15 | TRBJ2-3 | TRBV2 | TRBD2 | CASRGLAGVGDTQYF | TGTGCCAGCAGGGGACTAGCGGGAGTTGGAGATACGCAGTATTTT
. | 13 | TRBJ1-1 | TRBV10-3 | TRBD1 | CAISTGDDTEAFF | TGTGCCATCAGTACAGGGGACGACACTGAAGCTTTCTTT
once | 11 | TRBJ2-7 | TRBV2 | . | CALGGAYEQYF | TGTGCGCTAGGGGGGGCCTACGAGCAGTACTTC
. | 13 | TRBJ2-1 | TRBV12-5 | . | CASGPSLADEQFF | TGTGCTAGTGGTCCCTCGCTGGCCGATGAGCAGTTCTTC
. | 13 | TRBJ2-5 | TRBV4-3 | . | CASSHVQRETQYF | TGCGCCAGCAGCCACGTCCAACGGGAGACCCAGTACTTC
. | 16 | TRBJ1-1 | TRBV11-3 | . | CASSPARGALNTEAFF | TGTGCCAGCAGTCCCGCCCGGGGGGCGCTGAACACTGAAGCTTTCTTT
. | 14 | TRBJ1-2 | TRBV19 | . | CASSIEGEDYGYTF | TGTGCCAGTAGTATAGAAGGGGAGGACTATGGCTACACCTTC
. | 14 | TRBJ1-2 | TRBV6-5 | . | CASTERGGLHGYTF | TGTGCCAGCACCGAACGAGGAGGGTTACATGGCTACACCTTC
. | 12 | TRBJ1-2 | TRBV14 | TRBD1 | CASSPDRRGYTF | TGTGCCAGCAGCCCGGACAGGAGGGGCTACACCTTC
. | 16 | TRBJ2-3 | TRBV24-1 | TRBD2 | CATRQGLAGSTDTQYF | TGTGCCACCCGACAGGGACTAGCGGGGAGCACAGATACGCAGTATTTT
. | 12 | TRBJ2-5 | TRBV7-2 | . | CASSFSGETQYF | TGTGCCAGCAGCTTCTCGGGGGAGACCCAGTACTTC
. | 15 | TRBJ1-1 | TRBV7-6 | TRBD1 | CASSLLQGMNTEAFF | TGTGCCAGCAGCTTATTACAGGGGATGAACACTGAAGCTTTCTTT
. | 12 | TRBJ2-7 | TRBV19 | . | CASSLMTGEQYF | TGTGCCAGTAGTCTAATGACAGGCGAGCAGTACTTC
. | 13 | TRBJ1-1 | TRBV11-2 | . | CASRGDFYTEAFF | TGTGCCAGCCGGGGGGACTTTTACACTGAAGCTTTCTTT
. | 13 | TRBJ1-1 | TRBV7-2 | . | CASSLQVNTEAFF | TGTGCCAGCAGCCTACAGGTTAACACTGAAGCTTTCTTT
. | 17 | TRBJ2-6 | TRBV7-9 | . | CASSSTWTDSGANVLTF | TGTGCCAGCAGCTCAACCTGGACAGACTCTGGGGCCAACGTCCTGACTTTC
. | 15 | TRBJ1-6 | TRBV30 | . | CAWSRAGSYNSPLHF | TGTGCCTGGAGCAGGGCAGGCTCCTATAATTCACCCCTCCACTTT
many | 15 | TRBJ1-5 | TRBV11-2 | TRBD1 | CASSLAGTVNQPQHF | TGTGCCAGCAGCTTAGCGGGGACAGTTAATCAGCCCCAGCATTTT
. | 15 | TRBJ1-4 | TRBV2 | TRBD1 | CASSAQGAANEKLFF | TGTGCCAGCAGTGCACAGGGGGCTGCTAATGAAAAACTGTTTTTT
. | 15 | TRBJ1-3 | TRBV25-1 | TRBD1 | CASSETGASGNTIYF | TGTGCCAGCAGTGAAACAGGGGCCTCTGGAAACACCATATATTTT
once | 19 | TRBJ2-1 | TRBV24-1 | TRBD2 | CATSDLPGASGRAFGEQFF | TGTGCCACCAGTGATTTGCCCGGCGCCAGCGGGAGGGCCTTTGGTGAGCAGTTCTTC
. | 15 | TRBJ2-7 | TRBV7-2 | TRBD1 | CASSQRDRGLYEQYF | TGTGCCAGCAGCCAGCGGGACAGGGGCTTATACGAGCAGTACTTC
. | 12 | TRBJ2-7 | TRBV30 | . | CAWSATPYEQYF | TGTGCCTGGAGTGCAACACCGTACGAGCAGTACTTC
. | 14 | TRBJ2-5 | TRBV30 | . | CAWSVGSGLETQYF | TGTGCCTGGAGTGTAGGCAGTGGGCTCGAGACCCAGTACTTC